Listed below are T cell receptor beta chains from one sample, sequenced in a study of shared clonotypes between healthy human individuals. Measured with immunoSEQ multiplex PCR; TCRdb has only the in-frame clones, and not every one. The table lists 1,500,000 or so clones, less than 99% of them singletons. Sample: naive CD4+ T cells sorted from blood. The receptors here all came from a young man in good health. The CDR3 runs from the conserved cysteine through the conserved F or W. The D gene is left open where the match is weak. Size tells how often a clone was seen (once, few, many) or the class of an expanded clone, and some rows leave it out.

J	V	D	size	length	DNA	CDR3
TRBJ2-7	TRBV5-4	.	.	14	TGTGCCAGCAGCTTACGGGGGCAGGAGTACGAGCAGTACTTC	CASSLRGQEYEQYF
TRBJ1-2	TRBV18	TRBD1	.	14	TGTGCCAGCTCACCACAAACAGGGGACTATGGCTACACCTTC	CASSPQTGDYGYTF
TRBJ1-1	TRBV29-1	.	.	14	TGCAGCGTGGGCCAGGGTTGGCGGGACACTGAAGCTTTCTTT	CSVGQGWRDTEAFF
TRBJ2-7	TRBV5-4	TRBD2	.	13	TGTGCCATCCGGGACTATCCGAAGTACGAGCAGTACTTC	CAIRDYPKYEQYF
TRBJ2-7	TRBV18	TRBD2	.	17	TGTGCCAGCTCACCGCGTACCACTAGCGGGAGGGCCAACGAGCAGTACTTC	CASSPRTTSGRANEQYF
TRBJ2-1	TRBV9	.	.	12	TGTGCCAGCAGCGTAGCATACAATGAGCAGTTCTTC	CASSVAYNEQFF
TRBJ2-7	TRBV9	TRBD2	.	16	TGTGCCAGCAGCGTAGGGGGCGGGAGACCGATTTACGAGCAGTACTTC	CASSVGGGRPIYEQYF
TRBJ2-1	TRBV6-1	.	.	11	TGTGCCAGCATGGGGCAAATGGCTGGGTTCTTC	CASMGQMAGFF
TRBJ2-1	TRBV9	.	.	18	TGTGCCAGCAGCGTAGCTCGGTACGACGAGAGCTCCTACAATGAGCAGTTCTTC	CASSVARYDESSYNEQFF
TRBJ2-2	TRBV7-9	TRBD2	.	16	TGTGCCAGCAGCTTAGTAGGCGGGAGAGGGACCGGGGAGCTGTTTTTT	CASSLVGGRGTGELFF
TRBJ2-5	TRBV5-1	.	once	14	TGCGCCAGCAGCTTGGAAGGTCTAGAAGAGACCCAGTACTTC	CASSLEGLEETQYF
TRBJ1-4	TRBV6-5	.	.	13	TGTGCCAGCAGCAGGACACTCGGCGGAAAACTGTTTTTT	CASSRTLGGKLFF
TRBJ2-1	TRBV6-4	TRBD2	.	14	TGTGCCAGCAGGGTTTCGGGGGGACACAATGAGCAGTTCTTC	CASRVSGGHNEQFF
TRBJ2-2	TRBV5-1	.	.	15	TGCGCCAGCAGCTTTAACCTGCTTAGCACCGGGGAGCTGTTTTTT	CASSFNLLSTGELFF
TRBJ2-7	TRBV5-6	TRBD1	once	15	TGTGCCAGCAGCTTGGATGGGACAGGCACCTACGAGCAGTACTTC	CASSLDGTGTYEQYF
TRBJ2-3	TRBV2	.	.	14	TGTGCCAGCAGTGAAGCGAGACTAGCAGATACGCAGTATTTT	CASSEARLADTQYF
TRBJ2-1	TRBV5-1	.	.	11	TGCGCCAGCAGCTTGGATAAGCACGCGTTCTTC	CASSLDKHAFF
TRBJ2-7	TRBV9	.	.	16	TGTGCCAGCAGCGTTGATGGCGGGGACATTCCCTACGAGCAGTACTTC	CASSVDGGDIPYEQYF
TRBJ2-7	TRBV28	.	.	14	TGTGCCAGCAGTTTTCTTAGCCCTCCCTACGAGCAGTACTTC	CASSFLSPPYEQYF
TRBJ2-6	TRBV10-3	TRBD1	.	16	TGTGCCATCAGTGAAGACAGGGTCCCTGGGGCCAACGTCCTGACTTTC	CAISEDRVPGANVLTF
TRBJ2-1	TRBV6-5	.	.	14	TGTGCCAGCAGGCCCCCACGAGGCTACAATGAGCAGTTCTTC	CASRPPRGYNEQFF
TRBJ1-1	TRBV5-1	.	.	16	TGCGCCAGCAGCTGGGGGATCCAGGGTTCGAACACTGAAGCTTTCTTT	CASSWGIQGSNTEAFF
TRBJ2-1	TRBV2	.	.	13	TGTGCCAGCAGTGATACTAGGTACAATGAGCAGTTCTTC	CASSDTRYNEQFF
TRBJ2-2	TRBV18	.	once	18	TGTGCCAGCTCATCACGTCGAATCTTGACAGAGAACACCGGGGAGCTGTTTTTT	CASSSRRILTENTGELFF
TRBJ1-5	TRBV10-2	.	.	12	TGCGCCAGCAGTGAAGCGAATCAGCCCCAGCATTTT	CASSEANQPQHF
TRBJ2-3	TRBV6-6	.	.	16	TGTGCCAGCACCCCCACAGGACTCCGGGTCGCTGGAGCGCAGTATTTT	CASTPTGLRVAGAQYF
TRBJ2-5	TRBV7-9	TRBD1	.	15	TGTGCCAGCAGCCCCATATGGGACAGGGGGGAGACCCAGTACTTC	CASSPIWDRGETQYF
TRBJ2-1	TRBV5-1	.	.	17	TGCGCCAGCAGCTTCGGGGCCACCGTTGGCTCCTACAATGAGCAGTTCTTC	CASSFGATVGSYNEQFF
TRBJ2-7	TRBV5-6	.	.	12	TGTGCCAGCAGCTTCAGCTCCTACGAGCAGTACTTC	CASSFSSYEQYF
TRBJ2-7	TRBV29-1	TRBD1	.	12	TGCAGCGGGGGACAGGGGTTAGGCGAGCAGTACTTC	CSGGQGLGEQYF
TRBJ1-1	TRBV6-5	.	.	14	TGTGCCAGCAGTTACTCTCCAATGAACACTGAAGCTTTCTTT	CASSYSPMNTEAFF